Below, one T cell receptor (beta chain) is given with its context. In the authors' methods: Estimates of nucleated cell counts were drawn from the amplification of reference gene primers. Data came from immunoSEQ multiplex PCR; TCRdb stores just in-frame clones and leaves some out. V, J and clone size derive from that table, while D and trimming were established from the DNA sequence. The data show tens of thousands of clones, around 80% seen once. This entry is derived from a study of blood T cell repertoires in COVID-19. Looking at the study overall: Samples of COVID-19 (acute and convalescent) were obtained from the United States, Italy and Spain. T cells, B-cell-depleted T cells, or PBMCs supplied cDNA or gDNA.

Germline CDR1 and CDR2: SGHRS and YFSETQ. The CDR3 has 14 amino acids. The V end lost 4 bases, the J end lost 7 bases, and 14 bases lay between the germline ends. The chain employs TRBV5-1 and TRBJ2-2, with unresolved D. The clonotype comes from a human donor in a cohort sampled during active COVID-19. Sequencing was done on a sample of peripheral blood. The CDR3 sequence: CASSPVLGGGELFF. The CDR3 DNA reads TGCGCCAGCAGCCCCGTGCTCGGCGGCGGGGAGCTGTTTTTT. The whole variable domain, filled in from reference TRBV5-1 and TRBJ2-2, reads KAGVTQTPRYLIKTRGQQVTLSCSPISGHRSVSWYQQTPGQGLQFLFEYFSETQRNKGNFPGRFSGRQFSNSRSEMNVSTLELGDSALYLCASSPVLGGGELFFGEGSRLTVL.